This T cell receptor beta chain is from a study of breast tumors, draining lymph nodes, adjacent tissues. Samples came from axillary lymph nodes draining the breast cancer. MiXCR was run by TCRdb on the multiplex PCR reads, yielding one entry per CDR3 protein. The repertoire holds 200,000 to 300,000 distinct CDR3 sequences, roughly 30% seen once, with around 1% in the top ten. Broader study findings: That most tumor T cells come from lymph nodes remained unproven. Findings are consistent with lymph node origin and intratumoral expansion of most tumor T cells. Tumors had less TCR diversity than lymph nodes, more than nontumor tissue.

Concerning this clonotype: Its matching antigen is unknown.

Germline CDR1 DFQATT, CDR2 SNEGSKA (reference sequence). The CDR3 is 14 residues long. V was pared by 6 bases and J by 6 bases, with 10 bases of the junction left unmatched. This sequence originates from a female donor with breast cancer. Some clones in this sample may be carry-over from other donors' samples. Material: axillary lymph node tissue. V usage is TRBV20-1 and J usage is TRBJ1-5, with 8 bases fitting TRBD1. The CDR3 region has the DNA TGCAGTGCCACTGAGGCCAGGGGGCTTCAGCCCCAGCATTTT. Translated: CSATEARGLQPQHF.